This T cell receptor (beta chain) was captured in a study of blood T cell repertoires in COVID-19. Looking at the study overall: Acute and convalescent COVID-19 samples came from the United States, Italy and Spain. In each case, the material was cDNA or gDNA derived from T cells, B-cell-depleted T cells, or PBMCs.

Authors' processing steps: Scientists estimated how many nucleated cells there were by amplifying reference gene primers. Measured with immunoSEQ multiplex PCR; TCRdb has only the in-frame clones, and not every one. V and J calls and clone size come straight from that table; D and trimming were deduced from the DNA. The profile covers around 130,000 clones, with roughly 85% appearing a single time and around 4.7% taken by the ten largest. Per the germline V gene, CDR1 is SGHTA and CDR2 is FQGNSA. V dropped 6 bases and J dropped 9; count of bases not matched to a gene: 13. The CDR3 has 16 amino acids.

V gene TRBV7-2 combines with J gene TRBJ2-1; 11 bases agree with TRBD2. The TCR sequence derives from a middle-aged man with acute or convalescent COVID-19. Source material: peripheral blood. The CDR3 protein is CASRPGGTSGRGEQFF. The DNA for the CDR3 is TGTGCCAGCAGGCCAGGGGGGACTAGCGGCCGGGGTGAGCAGTTCTTC.